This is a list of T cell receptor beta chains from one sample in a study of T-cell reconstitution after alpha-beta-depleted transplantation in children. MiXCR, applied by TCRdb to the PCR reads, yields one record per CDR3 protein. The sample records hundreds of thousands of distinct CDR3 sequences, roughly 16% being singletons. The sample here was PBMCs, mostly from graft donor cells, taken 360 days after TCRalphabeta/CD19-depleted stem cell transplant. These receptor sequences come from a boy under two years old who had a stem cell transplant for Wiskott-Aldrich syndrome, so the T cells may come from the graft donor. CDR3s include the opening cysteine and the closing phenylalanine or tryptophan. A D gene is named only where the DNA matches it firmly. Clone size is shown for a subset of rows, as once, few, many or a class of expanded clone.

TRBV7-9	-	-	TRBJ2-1	TGTGCCAGCAGCTCCTCTCTTAGCGGAGATGAGCAGTTCTTC	CASSSSLSGDEQFF
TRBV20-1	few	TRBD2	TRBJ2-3	TGCAGTGCTAGTGAAACTAGCGGGAGGGCCTGGGCTAATCGGGATACGCAGTATTTT	CSASETSGRAWANRDTQYF
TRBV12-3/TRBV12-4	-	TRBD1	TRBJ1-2	TGTGCCAGCAGTTTGTCCCACACAGGGGGTTATGGCTACACCTTC	CASSLSHTGGYGYTF
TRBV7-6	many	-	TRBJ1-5	TGTGCCAGCAGCTTAGCGCAGACACTTGGAGGTAATCAGCCCCAGCATTTT	CASSLAQTLGGNQPQHF
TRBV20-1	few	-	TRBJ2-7	TGCAGTGCTAGGGGACTGATAGGGTACGAGCAGTACTTC	CSARGLIGYEQYF
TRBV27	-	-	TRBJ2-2	TGTGCCAGCAGTTTAATTTTCACAGGGCCGAACACCGGGGAGCTGTTTTTT	CASSLIFTGPNTGELFF
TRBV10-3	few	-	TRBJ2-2	TGTGCCATCAGTGAGGAGGGGCCGAACACCGGGGAGCTGTTTTTT	CAISEEGPNTGELFF
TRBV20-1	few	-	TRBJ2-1	TGCAGTGCTAGAGATGCGGCTAGGGGGGGCCGGATCTATGAGCAGTTCTTC	CSARDAARGGRIYEQFF
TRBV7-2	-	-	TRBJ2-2	TGTGCCAGCAGACAGGCCGTCACCGGGGAGCTGTTTTTT	CASRQAVTGELFF
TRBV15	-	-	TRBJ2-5	TGTGCCACCAGCAGAGTAGGGGGTGGGGAGACCCAGTACTTC	CATSRVGGGETQYF
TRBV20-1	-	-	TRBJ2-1	TGCAGTGCTAGAGGCCCCTATGAGCAGTTCTTC	CSARGPYEQFF
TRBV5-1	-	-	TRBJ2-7	TGCGCCAGCAGCTTGGGGACGGTTCGTTACGAGCAGTACTTC	CASSLGTVRYEQYF
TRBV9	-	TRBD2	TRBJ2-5	TGTGCCAGCAGCCGTCCTAGCGGGAGGGCCCAAGAGACCCAGTACTTC	CASSRPSGRAQETQYF
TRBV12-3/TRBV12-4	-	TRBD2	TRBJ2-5	TGCGCCAGCAGTTTCCTCGGGGGGGAGACCCAGTACTTC	CASSFLGGETQYF
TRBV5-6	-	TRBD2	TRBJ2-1	TGTGCCAGCAGAGGAGGACTAGGCGCCTACAATGAGCAGTTCTTC	CASRGGLGAYNEQFF
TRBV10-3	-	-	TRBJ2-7	TGTGCCATCAGTGAGTCTCCCCTAATTTACGAGCAGTACTTC	CAISESPLIYEQYF
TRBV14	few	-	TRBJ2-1	TGTGCCAGCAGCCAAGGTTATTTGGGTGAGCAGTTCTTC	CASSQGYLGEQFF
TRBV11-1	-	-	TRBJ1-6	TGTGCCAGCAGCTTAGCCGACAGCACTAATTCACCCCTCCACTTT	CASSLADSTNSPLHF
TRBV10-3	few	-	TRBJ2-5	TGTGCCATCAGGGCCCAAGAGACCCAGTACTTC	CAIRAQETQYF
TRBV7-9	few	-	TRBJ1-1	TGTGCCAGCAGCTTTGATTCTAGCTCCACTGAAGCTTTCTTT	CASSFDSSSTEAFF
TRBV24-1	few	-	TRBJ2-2	TGTGCCACCAGTGAGCCGCTGGGACGGGGCCACACCGGGGAGCTGTTTTTT	CATSEPLGRGHTGELFF
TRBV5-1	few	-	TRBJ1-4	TGCGCCAGCAGCTTGCGAGGGGCAACTAATGAAAAACTGTTTTTT	CASSLRGATNEKLFF
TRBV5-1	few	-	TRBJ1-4	TGCGCCAGCAGCTTGGAGGGGCGTCATAATGAAAAACTGTTTTTT	CASSLEGRHNEKLFF
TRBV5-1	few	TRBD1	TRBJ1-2	TGCGCCAGCAGCTTCAGGACAGGGATGAATGGCTACACCTTC	CASSFRTGMNGYTF
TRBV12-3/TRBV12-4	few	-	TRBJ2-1	TGTGCCAGCTCGCGGGCCCCTTACAATGAGCAGTTCTTC	CASSRAPYNEQFF
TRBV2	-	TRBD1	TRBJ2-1	TGTGCCAGCAGTGAATGGAGGACAGGGGTCTACAATGAGCAGTTCTTC	CASSEWRTGVYNEQFF
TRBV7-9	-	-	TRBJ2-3	TGTGCCAGCAGTCCCAACGGAGATACGCAGTATTTT	CASSPNGDTQYF
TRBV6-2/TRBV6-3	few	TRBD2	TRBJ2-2	TGTGCCAGCAGTCCCCTCCGGACTAGCGGGGGCACCGGGGAGCTGTTTTTT	CASSPLRTSGGTGELFF
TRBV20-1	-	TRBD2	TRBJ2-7	TGCAGTGCTGGACGGACTAGCGGGGATCCCCGCTCCTACGAGCAGTACTTC	CSAGRTSGDPRSYEQYF
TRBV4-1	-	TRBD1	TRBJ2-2	TGCGCCAGCAGCCTAAATCGACAGGGGACCGGGGAGCTGTTTTTT	CASSLNRQGTGELFF
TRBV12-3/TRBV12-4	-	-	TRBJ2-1	TGTGCCAGCAGTTTGGTACAGGGCGGACAGTTCTTC	CASSLVQGGQFF
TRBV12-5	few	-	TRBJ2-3	TGTGCTAGTGGTCTCGGACATTCTAGCACAGATACGCAGTATTTT	CASGLGHSSTDTQYF
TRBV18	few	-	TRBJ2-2	TGTGCCAGCTCACCAAAAGGGGGACCAGCTACCGGGGAGCTGTTTTTT	CASSPKGGPATGELFF
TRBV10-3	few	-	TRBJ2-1	TGTGCCACCTCCCGGCGGGACAATGAGCAGTTCTTC	CATSRRDNEQFF
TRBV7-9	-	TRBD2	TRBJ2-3	TGTGCCAGCAGCTTAGCGCGGCGGGAGACCGTAGATACGCAGTATTTT	CASSLARRETVDTQYF
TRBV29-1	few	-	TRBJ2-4	TGCAGCGTTGGACAGGGAGGAAACATTCAGTACTTC	CSVGQGGNIQYF
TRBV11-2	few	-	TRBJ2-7	TGTGCCAGCAGCCGCATCCGGGATACTTCCTACGAGCAGTACTTC	CASSRIRDTSYEQYF
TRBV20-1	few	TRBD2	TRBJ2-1	TGCAGTGCTAACCCGGCTAGCGGGACCTACAATGAGCAGTTCTTC	CSANPASGTYNEQFF
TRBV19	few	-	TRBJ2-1	TGTGCCAGTAGTTGGTTTCCCAAGGCCTACAATGAGCAGTTCTTC	CASSWFPKAYNEQFF
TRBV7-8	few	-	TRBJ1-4	TGTGCCAGCAGTCGACCGGGGATCGAAAAACTGTTTTTT	CASSRPGIEKLFF
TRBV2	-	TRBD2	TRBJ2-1	TGTGCCAGCAATCTAGCGGCCTACAATGAGCAGTTCTTC	CASNLAAYNEQFF
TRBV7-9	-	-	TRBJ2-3	TGTGCCAGCAGCTTCTTTGGCAGGGGCGTCACAGATACGCAGTATTTT	CASSFFGRGVTDTQYF
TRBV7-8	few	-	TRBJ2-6	TGTGCCAGCAGCTTAAGGGGAGTGTGGCGGAACTCTGGGGCCAACGTCCTGACTTTC	CASSLRGVWRNSGANVLTF
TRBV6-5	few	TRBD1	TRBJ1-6	TGTGCCAGCAGTTACCGTCAGGGGGCGAAAATTTCACCCCTCCACTTT	CASSYRQGAKISPLHF
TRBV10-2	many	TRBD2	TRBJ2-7	TGCGCCAGCAGAAGACTAGCGGGGGGCTTGTACGAGCAGTACTTC	CASRRLAGGLYEQYF
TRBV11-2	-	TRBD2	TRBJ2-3	TGTGCCAGCAGCTTAATTAGAGGGCTAGCGGCCACAGATACGCAGTATTTT	CASSLIRGLAATDTQYF
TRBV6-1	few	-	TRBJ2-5	TGTGCCAGCAGTCAGCAGGGGCAACAAGAGACCCAGTACTTC	CASSQQGQQETQYF
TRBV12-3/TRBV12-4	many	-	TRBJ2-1	TGTGCCAGCAGTCACTCCGGACTCTACAATGAGCAGTTCTTC	CASSHSGLYNEQFF
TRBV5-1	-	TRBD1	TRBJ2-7	TGCGCCAGCATGGTTTGGACAGGGTCATACGAGCAGTACTTC	CASMVWTGSYEQYF
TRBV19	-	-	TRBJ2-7	TGTGCCAGTAGTATAACAGGGACAACCTACGAGCAGTACTTC	CASSITGTTYEQYF
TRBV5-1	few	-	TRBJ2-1	TGCGCCAGCAGCCCCTCGGGGGTCCGTTACAATGAGCAGTTCTTC	CASSPSGVRYNEQFF
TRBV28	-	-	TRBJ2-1	TGTGCCAGCAGCTACGGGGCCTACAATGAGCAGTTCTTC	CASSYGAYNEQFF
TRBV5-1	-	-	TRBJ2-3	TGCGCCAGCAGCTTAGTGACTAACACAGATACGCAGTATTTT	CASSLVTNTDTQYF
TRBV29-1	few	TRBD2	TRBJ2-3	TGCAGCTTCCTCATAGCGGGAGAGCCAGATACGCAGTATTTT	CSFLIAGEPDTQYF
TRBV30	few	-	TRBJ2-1	TGTGCCTGGAGTGTACGGGTTAGCCCAGTAAGCGATGAGCAGTTCTTC	CAWSVRVSPVSDEQFF
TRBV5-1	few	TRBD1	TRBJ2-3	TGCGCCAGCAGCTCCGGGACAGGGGCCGATACGCAGTATTTT	CASSSGTGADTQYF
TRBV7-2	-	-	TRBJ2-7	TGTGCCAGCAGCTTTGGCTATGGACGATCCTACGAGCAGTACTTC	CASSFGYGRSYEQYF
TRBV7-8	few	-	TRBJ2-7	TGTGCCAGCAGCCAGAGCGGGCTAGAGGGCCCCATCCCCTACGAGCAGTACTTC	CASSQSGLEGPIPYEQYF
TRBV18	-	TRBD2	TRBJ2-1	TGTGCCAGCTCACCAAGGCGGGAGGGCCGGGGTGAGCAGTTCTTC	CASSPRREGRGEQFF